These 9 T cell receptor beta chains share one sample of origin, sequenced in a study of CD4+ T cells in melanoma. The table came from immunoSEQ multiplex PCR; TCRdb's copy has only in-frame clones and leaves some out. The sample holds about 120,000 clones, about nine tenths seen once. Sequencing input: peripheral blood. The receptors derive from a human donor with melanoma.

The CDR3 nucleotides read TGTGCCAGCAGTTTAGAAGCGGGAGTAAGAGATGAGCAGTTCTTC. Translation gives CASSLEAGVRDEQFF. The chain joins TRBV28 to TRBJ2-1; 8 bases agree with TRBD2. This CDR3 spans 15 amino acids. Germline CDR1 reads MDHEN; CDR2 reads SYDVKM. Trimming at V came to 2 bases and at J to 8 bases, leaving 8 bases not matched to a gene.

The CDR3 protein is CASSLDGRAIYEQYF. CDR3 DNA: TGCGCCAGCAGCCTCGACGGGAGGGCAATCTACGAGCAGTACTTC. The chain links TRBV5-1 to TRBJ2-7, with 8 bases matching TRBD2. In germline, CDR1 is SGHRS, CDR2 YFSETQ. The CDR3 has 15 residues. J lost 3 bases, V lost 4 bases, and 9 bases had no gene match.

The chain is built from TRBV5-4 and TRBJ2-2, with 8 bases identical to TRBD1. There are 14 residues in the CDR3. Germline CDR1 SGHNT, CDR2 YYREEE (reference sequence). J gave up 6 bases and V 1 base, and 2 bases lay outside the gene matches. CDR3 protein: CASSLRTGSGELFF. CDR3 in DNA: TGTGCCAGCAGCTTGCGGACAGGGTCCGGGGAGCTGTTTTTT.

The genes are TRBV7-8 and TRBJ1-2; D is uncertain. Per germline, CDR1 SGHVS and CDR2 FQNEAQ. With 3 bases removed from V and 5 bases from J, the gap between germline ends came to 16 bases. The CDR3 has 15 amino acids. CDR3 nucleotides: TGTGCCAGCAGCTTTCCCCGTTCGGCCGAGTATGGCTACACCTTC. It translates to CASSFPRSAEYGYTF. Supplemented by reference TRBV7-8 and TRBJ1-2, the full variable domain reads GAGVSQSPRYKVAKRGQDVALRCDPISGHVSLFWYQQALGQGPEFLTYFQNEAQLDKSGLPSDRFFAERPEGSVSTLKIQRTQQEDSAVYLCASSFPRSAEYGYTFGSGTRLTVV.

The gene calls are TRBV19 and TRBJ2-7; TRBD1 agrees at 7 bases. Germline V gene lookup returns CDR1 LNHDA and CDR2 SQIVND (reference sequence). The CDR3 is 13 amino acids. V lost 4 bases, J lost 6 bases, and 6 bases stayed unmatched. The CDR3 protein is CASSTNRGSEQYF. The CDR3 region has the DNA TGTGCCAGTAGTACCAACAGGGGCAGCGAGCAGTACTTC.

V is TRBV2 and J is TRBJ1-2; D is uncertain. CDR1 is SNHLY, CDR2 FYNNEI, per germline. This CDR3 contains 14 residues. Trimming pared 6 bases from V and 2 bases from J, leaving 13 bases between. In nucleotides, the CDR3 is TGTGCCAGCAGAAGGACGGTATTAAACTATGGCTACACCTTC. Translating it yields CASRRTVLNYGYTF.

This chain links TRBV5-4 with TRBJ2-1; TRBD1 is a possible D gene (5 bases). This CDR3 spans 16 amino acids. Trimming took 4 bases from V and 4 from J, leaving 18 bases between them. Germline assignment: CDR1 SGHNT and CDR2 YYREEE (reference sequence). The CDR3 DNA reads TGTGCCAGCAGCGCCTCCTGGACATATAGTTACAATGAGCAGTTCTTC. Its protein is CASSASWTYSYNEQFF. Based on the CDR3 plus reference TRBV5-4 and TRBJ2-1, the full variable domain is ETGVTQSPTHLIKTRGQQVTLRCSSQSGHNTVSWYQQALGQGPQFIFQYYREEENGRGNFPPRFSGLQFPNYSSELNVNALELDDSALYLCASSASWTYSYNEQFFGPGTRLTVL.

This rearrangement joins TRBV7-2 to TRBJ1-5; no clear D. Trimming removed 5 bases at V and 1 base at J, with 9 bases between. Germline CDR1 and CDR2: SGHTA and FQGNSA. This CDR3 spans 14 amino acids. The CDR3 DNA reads TGTGCCAGCAGCCCAACACGGAGCAATCAGCCCCAGCATTTT. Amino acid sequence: CASSPTRSNQPQHF.

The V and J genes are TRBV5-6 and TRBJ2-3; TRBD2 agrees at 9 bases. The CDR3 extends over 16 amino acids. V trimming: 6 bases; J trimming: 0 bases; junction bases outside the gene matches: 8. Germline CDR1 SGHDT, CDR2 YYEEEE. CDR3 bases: TGTGCCAGCACCCCTGGGAGCGGGGGGAGCACAGATACGCAGTATTTT. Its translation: CASTPGSGGSTDTQYF.